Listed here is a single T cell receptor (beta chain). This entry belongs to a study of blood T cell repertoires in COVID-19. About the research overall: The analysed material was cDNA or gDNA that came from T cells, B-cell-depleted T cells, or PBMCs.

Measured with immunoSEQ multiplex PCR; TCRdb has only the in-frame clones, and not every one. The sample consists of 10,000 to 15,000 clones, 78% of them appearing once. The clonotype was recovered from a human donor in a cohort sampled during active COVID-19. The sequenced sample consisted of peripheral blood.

The CDR3 is CASSVGQPYEQYF. The CDR3 nucleotides read TGTGCCAGTAGTGTGGGACAGCCCTACGAGCAGTACTTC. The rearrangement joins TRBV19 to TRBJ2-7; 7 bases agree with TRBD1. There are 13 residues in the CDR3. V trimming: 5 bases; J trimming: 2 bases; junction bases outside the gene matches: 3. The germline V gene has CDR1 LNHDA and CDR2 SQIVND (reference sequence).